The 18 T cell receptor beta chains presented below share a single source sample, sequenced in a study of blood T cells in healthy people across ages. Through a sample-barcoded 5' primer and a J-beta primer mix, a second PCR was run for 7 to 11 cycles. Each CDR3 protein gets one entry after TCRdb re-called the 5' RACE reads with MiXCR. This sample has some 850,000 distinct CDR3 sequences; 20% to 30% occur once, and the top ten carry 3%. The sample also formed part of further work on T cells of mothers and their children.

The sequencing input was blood. These receptors originate from a boy under 18 in good health.

This clonotype was observed a handful of times. The rearrangement uses TRBV28 and TRBJ2-7; the D gene could be TRBD1 or TRBD2 (6 bases each). The CDR3 is 15 residues long. Germline CDR1 MDHEN, CDR2 SYDVKM. The V end lost 3 bases, the J end lost 6 bases, and 18 bases lay between the germline ends. The CDR3 reads CASSFGGPSPPEQYF. DNA for the CDR3: TGTGCCAGCAGTTTTGGGGGGCCTTCTCCCCCCGAGCAGTACTTC.

This chain uses TRBV6-1 with TRBJ1-2, with D unclear. The V gene lost 2 bases and the J gene lost 4 bases, with 5 bases spanning the gap. Germline V CDR1 and CDR2: MNHNS, SASEGT. The CDR3 is 12 residues long. The CDR3 reads CASSEPSYGYTF. In DNA form, the CDR3 reads TGTGCCAGCAGTGAACCCAGCTATGGCTACACCTTC.

The sample holds a few counts of this clonotype. The chain combines TRBV3-1 with TRBJ2-1, with 7 bases lining up with TRBD2. V lost 1 base and J lost 0; bases outside the gene matches: 6. This CDR3 has 17 amino acids. Germline lookup yields CDR1 LGHDT and CDR2 YNNKEL (reference sequence). CDR3: CASSQVAGVSSYNEQFF. As DNA, the CDR3 is TGTGCCAGCAGCCAAGTTGCGGGGGTCAGCTCCTACAATGAGCAGTTCTTC.

This chain uses TRBV6-5 with TRBJ2-1; TRBD2 aligns across 12 bases. The CDR3 runs 19 residues. The J segment lost 0 bases and the V segment lost 4 bases, leaving 10 bases of the junction unmatched. The germline V gene has CDR1 MNHEY and CDR2 SVGAGI. The CDR3 bases are TGTGCCAGCAGTTCCGCGAGTCTAGCGGGAGGGCTCTCCTACAATGAGCAGTTCTTC. Its translation is CASSSASLAGGLSYNEQFF.

This clonotype occurred a few times. The chain employs TRBV20-1 and TRBJ2-5; D remains unclear. Near its end, the DNA agrees better with TRBJ2-1, so the J call may be wrong. Looked up from germline, CDR1 is DFQATT and CDR2 is SNEGSKA (reference sequence). The CDR3 length is 14 residues. The CDR3 DNA sequence: TGCAGTGCTAGTTCCGGTCCTAATTACAATGAGCAGTTCTTC. This codes for CSASSGPNYNEQFF.

This clonotype was detected only a few times. The chain combines TRBV5-6 with TRBJ2-1, with a weak D call TRBD1 (5 bases). The CDR3 covers 12 residues. The ends were cut back, 1 base at V and 13 bases at J, with 12 bases in the middle. Germline CDR1 SGHDT, CDR2 YYEEEE. In nucleotides, the CDR3 is TGTGCCAGCAGCTTGTCAGGGTGGGAACAGTTCTTC. Its protein product is CASSLSGWEQFF.

This clonotype has ten or more counts. The rearrangement links TRBV5-1 to TRBJ2-5; D may be TRBD2 (5 bases). The V gene's germline CDR1 is SGHRS and CDR2 YFSETQ. The CDR3 spans 14 residues. The ends were cut back, 0 bases at V and 4 bases at J, with 10 bases in the middle. The DNA of the CDR3 is TGCGCCAGCAGCTTGGTAACTAGTCCAGAGACCCAGTACTTC. Translated, it gives CASSLVTSPETQYF.

The chain links TRBV18 to TRBJ1-4; D is uncertain. Germline V gene lookup returns CDR1 KGHSH and CDR2 LQKENI. CDR3 length: 17 amino acids. The V end lost 3 bases, the J end lost 8 bases, and 22 bases lay between the germline ends. Written as DNA, the CDR3 is TGTGCCAGCTCACCCGACGAGACCTATCAAGGGAAAGAAAAACTGTTTTTT. Translation: CASSPDETYQGKEKLFF.

This clonotype showed up just a few times. V usage is TRBV12-3 or TRBV12-4 and J usage is TRBJ2-7; D might be TRBD1 (6 bases). The CDR3 runs to 13 residues. V was clipped by 6 bases and J by 2 bases, with 11 bases between them. This CDR3 reads CASRPGTTYEQYF. CDR3 in DNA: TGTGCCAGCAGACCTGGGACAACCTACGAGCAGTACTTC.

This chain uses TRBV10-2 with TRBJ2-2, with 9 bases fitting TRBD2. J lost 0 bases, V lost 4 bases, and 6 bases had no gene match. CDR3 length equals 17 residues. Germline CDR1 and CDR2: WSHSY and SAAADI. Here the CDR3 DNA reads TGCGCCAGCAGTGGTGGAGCGGGGGGCACGAACACCGGGGAGCTGTTTTTT. It encodes CASSGGAGGTNTGELFF.

The V gene is TRBV3-1, the J gene TRBJ2-1; 8 bases are a match to TRBD2. Trimming removed 3 bases from V and 3 bases from J; junction bases left unmatched: 4. Germline CDR1 reads LGHDT; CDR2 reads YNNKEL (reference sequence). The CDR3 spans 15 residues. CDR3 sequence reads: CASSQGLEVYNEQFF. The CDR3, as DNA: TGTGCCAGCAGCCAGGGACTAGAAGTCTACAATGAGCAGTTCTTC.

CDR3 nucleotide sequence: TGCGCCAGCAGCCAGGCGCCGGGCCAGGAGCAGTACTTC. It encodes CASSQAPGQEQYF. The rearrangement uses TRBV4-3 and TRBJ2-7; D is unclear. Trimming cost V 3 bases and J 7 bases, with 13 bases left between them. The germline V gene has CDR1 LGHNA and CDR2 YSLEER. This CDR3 is built from 13 residues.

In this sample, this clonotype turned up a few times. One end of the junction does not line up with germline, which may come from a read error. The V and J genes are TRBV6-6 and TRBJ2-5, with D uncertain. The CDR3 extends over 14 amino acids. The germline V gene encodes CDR1 MNHNY and CDR2 SVGAGI (reference sequence). CDR3 sequence: CASSTGRTQETQYF. In DNA form, the CDR3 reads TGTGCCAGCAGTACTGGACGGACCCAAGAAACCCAGTACTTC.

The rearrangement joins TRBV5-1 to TRBJ2-5, with 9 bases identical to TRBD2. The J call is in doubt because the DNA end fits TRBJ2-1 better. The CDR3 extends over 15 amino acids. The germline V gene has CDR1 SGHRS and CDR2 YFSETQ. The CDR3 region is CASSLEGSGGNEQFF. As DNA, the CDR3 is TGCGCCAGCAGCTTGGAGGGTAGCGGGGGAAATGAGCAGTTCTTC.

This clonotype was seen a handful of times. The chain combines TRBV18 with TRBJ1-4; D call uncertain. CDR1 and CDR2 from the germline V gene are KGHSH and LQKENI. The CDR3 has 15 amino acids. V was trimmed by 2 bases and J by 2 bases, leaving 9 bases between them. The CDR3 DNA sequence: TGTGCCAGCTCACCAGGAAGGGCTACTAATGAAAAACTGTTTTTT. Amino acids: CASSPGRATNEKLFF.

The chain employs TRBV9 and TRBJ1-4; no reliable D call. Germline V gives CDR1 SGDLS, CDR2 YYNGEE. The CDR3 has 14 amino acids. V dropped 6 bases and J dropped 7 bases, with 16 bases sitting between them. CDR3 sequence reads: CASTARPASEKLFF. The CDR3 DNA reads as TGTGCCAGCACCGCAAGGCCGGCTTCTGAAAAACTGTTTTTT.

This chain links TRBV20-1 with TRBJ2-4, with D perhaps matching TRBD1 (6 bases). V gave up 2 bases and J gave up 15 bases, with 20 bases separating them. This CDR3 has 13 residues. The germline CDR1 and CDR2 sequences are DFQATT and SNEGSKA (reference sequence). The CDR3: CSARRQGSPLGYF. CDR3 bases: TGCAGTGCTAGAAGGCAGGGGTCCCCACTTGGGTACTTC.

The genes are TRBV12-3 or TRBV12-4 and TRBJ2-5; tentatively, D is TRBD2 (5 bases). The V and J ends lost 5 bases and 5 bases respectively, with 18 bases between them. This CDR3 spans 15 amino acids. CDR3 amino acids: CASSVRASGEETQYF. The DNA of the CDR3 is TGTGCCAGCAGTGTGCGGGCGAGTGGGGAGGAGACCCAGTACTTC.